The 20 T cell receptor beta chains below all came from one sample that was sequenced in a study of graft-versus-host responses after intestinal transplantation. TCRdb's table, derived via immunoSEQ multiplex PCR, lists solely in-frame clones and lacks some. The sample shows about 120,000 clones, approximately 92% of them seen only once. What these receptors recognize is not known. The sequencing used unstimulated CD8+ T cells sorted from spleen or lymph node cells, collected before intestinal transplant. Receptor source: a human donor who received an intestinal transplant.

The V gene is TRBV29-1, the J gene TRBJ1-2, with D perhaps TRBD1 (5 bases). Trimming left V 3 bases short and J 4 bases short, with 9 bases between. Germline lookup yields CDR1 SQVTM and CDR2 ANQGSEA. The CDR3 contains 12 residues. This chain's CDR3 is CSVEGGGYGYTF. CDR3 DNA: TGCAGCGTTGAGGGGGGAGGCTATGGCTACACCTTC.

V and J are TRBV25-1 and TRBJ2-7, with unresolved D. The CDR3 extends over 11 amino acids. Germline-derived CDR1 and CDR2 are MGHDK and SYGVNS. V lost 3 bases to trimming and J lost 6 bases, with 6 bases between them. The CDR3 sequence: CASSDPLEQYF. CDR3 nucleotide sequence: TGTGCCAGCAGTGATCCCCTCGAGCAGTACTTC.

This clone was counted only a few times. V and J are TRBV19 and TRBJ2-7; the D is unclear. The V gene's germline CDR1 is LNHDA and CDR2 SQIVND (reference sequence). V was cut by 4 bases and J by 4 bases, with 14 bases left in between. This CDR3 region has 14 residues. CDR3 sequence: CASSTAPWAYEQYF. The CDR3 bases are TGTGCCAGTAGTACAGCCCCGTGGGCGTACGAGCAGTACTTC.

The CDR3 loop is CASMASGSSYEQYF. For the CDR3, the DNA is TGTGCCAGCATGGCTAGCGGGAGCTCCTACGAGCAGTACTTC. The chain combines TRBV6-1 with TRBJ2-7; 10 bases are a match to TRBD2. The CDR3 extends over 14 amino acids. J lost 0 bases, V lost 7 bases, and 3 bases had no gene match. Germline loops: CDR1 MNHNS, CDR2 SASEGT.

Here the CDR3 DNA reads TGTGCCAGCAGCCAAGATAGCTACGAGCAGTACTTC. Translating it yields CASSQDSYEQYF. The genes are TRBV14 and TRBJ2-7; D gene ambiguous. V was pared by 0 bases and J by 3 bases, with 3 bases between. The CDR3 is 12 amino acids. Germline values: CDR1 SGHDN, CDR2 FVKESK.

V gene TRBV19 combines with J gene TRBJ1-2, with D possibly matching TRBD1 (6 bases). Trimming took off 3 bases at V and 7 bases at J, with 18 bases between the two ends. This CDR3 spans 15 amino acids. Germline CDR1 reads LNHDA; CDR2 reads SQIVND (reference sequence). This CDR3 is CASSIAWGRVGGYTF. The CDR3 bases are TGTGCCAGTAGTATCGCATGGGGGCGTGTTGGTGGCTACACCTTC.

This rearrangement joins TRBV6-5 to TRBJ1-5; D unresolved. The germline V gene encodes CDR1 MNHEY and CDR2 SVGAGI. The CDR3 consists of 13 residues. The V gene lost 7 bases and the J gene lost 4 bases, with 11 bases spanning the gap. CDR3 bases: TGTGCCAGCAACCGAGGCGGTAATCAGCCCCAGCATTTT. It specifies CASNRGGNQPQHF.

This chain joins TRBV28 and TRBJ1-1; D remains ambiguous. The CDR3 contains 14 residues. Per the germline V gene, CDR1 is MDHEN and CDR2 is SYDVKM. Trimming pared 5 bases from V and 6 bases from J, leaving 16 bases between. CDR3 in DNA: TGTGCCAGCAGTCTGAGAGGAGCGGCGCCTGAAGCTTTCTTT. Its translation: CASSLRGAAPEAFF.

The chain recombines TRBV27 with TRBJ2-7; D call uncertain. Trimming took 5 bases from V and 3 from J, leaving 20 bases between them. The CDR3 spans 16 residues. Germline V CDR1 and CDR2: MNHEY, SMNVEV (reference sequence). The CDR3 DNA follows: TGTGCCAGCAGTCCCCTAGGTCGGCAGGAGATCTACGAGCAGTACTTC. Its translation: CASSPLGRQEIYEQYF.

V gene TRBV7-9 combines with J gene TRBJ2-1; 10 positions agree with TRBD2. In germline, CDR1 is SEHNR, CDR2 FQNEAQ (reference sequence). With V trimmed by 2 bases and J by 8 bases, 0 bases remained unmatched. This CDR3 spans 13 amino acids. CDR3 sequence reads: CASSLLAGDEQFF. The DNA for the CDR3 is TGTGCCAGCAGCTTACTAGCGGGAGATGAGCAGTTCTTC.

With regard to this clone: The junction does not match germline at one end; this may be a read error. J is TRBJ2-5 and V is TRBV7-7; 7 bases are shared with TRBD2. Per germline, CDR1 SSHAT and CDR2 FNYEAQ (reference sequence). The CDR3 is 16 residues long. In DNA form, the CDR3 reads TGTGCTAGCAGCGAGAGGCGCGGGAGCACTAGGGAGACCCAGTACTTC. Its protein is CASSERRGSTRETQYF. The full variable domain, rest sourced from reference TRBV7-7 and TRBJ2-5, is GAGVSQSPRYKVTKRGQDVTLRCDPISSHATLYWYQQALGQGPEFLTYFNYEAQPDKSGLPSDRFSAERPEGSISTLTIQRTEQRDSAMYRCASSERRGSTRETQYFGPGTRLLVL.

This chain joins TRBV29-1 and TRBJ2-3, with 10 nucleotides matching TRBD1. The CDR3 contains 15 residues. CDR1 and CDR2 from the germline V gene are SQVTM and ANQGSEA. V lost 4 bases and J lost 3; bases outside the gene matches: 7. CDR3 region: CSVVGSGQGTDTQYF. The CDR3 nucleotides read TGCAGCGTTGTCGGCTCGGGACAGGGGACAGATACGCAGTATTTT.

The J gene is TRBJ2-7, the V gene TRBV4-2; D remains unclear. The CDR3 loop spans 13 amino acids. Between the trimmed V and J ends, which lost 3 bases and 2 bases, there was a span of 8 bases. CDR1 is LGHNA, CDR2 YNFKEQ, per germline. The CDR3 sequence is CASSQDGPYEQYF. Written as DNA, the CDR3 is TGTGCCAGCAGCCAGGACGGCCCCTACGAGCAGTACTTC.

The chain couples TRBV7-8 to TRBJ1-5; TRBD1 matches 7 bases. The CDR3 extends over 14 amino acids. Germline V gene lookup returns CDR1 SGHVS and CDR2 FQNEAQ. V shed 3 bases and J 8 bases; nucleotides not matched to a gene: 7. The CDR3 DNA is TGTGCCAGCAGCTTTTCACAGGGGCCGGAGCCCCAGCATTTT. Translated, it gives CASSFSQGPEPQHF.

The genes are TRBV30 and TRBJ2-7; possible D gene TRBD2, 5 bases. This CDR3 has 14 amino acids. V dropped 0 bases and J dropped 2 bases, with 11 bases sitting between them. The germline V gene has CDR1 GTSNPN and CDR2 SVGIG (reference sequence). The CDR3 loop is CAWSVGSATYEQYF. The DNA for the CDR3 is TGTGCCTGGAGTGTTGGTAGCGCGACCTACGAGCAGTACTTC. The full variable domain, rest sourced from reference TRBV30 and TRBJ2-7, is SQTIHQWPATLVQPVGSPLSLECTVEGTSNPNLYWYRQAAGRGLQLLFYSVGIGQISSEVPQNLSASRPQDRQFILSSKKLLLSDSGFYLCAWSVGSATYEQYFGPGTRLTVT.

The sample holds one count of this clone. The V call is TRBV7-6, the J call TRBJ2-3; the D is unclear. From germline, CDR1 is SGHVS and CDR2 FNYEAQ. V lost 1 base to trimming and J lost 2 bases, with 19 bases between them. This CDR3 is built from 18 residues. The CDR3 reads CASSLEFWGPILTDTQYF. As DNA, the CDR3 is TGTGCCAGCAGCTTAGAATTCTGGGGTCCTATCCTCACAGATACGCAGTATTTT. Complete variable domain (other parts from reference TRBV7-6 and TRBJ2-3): GAGVSQSPRYKVTKRGQDVALRCDPISGHVSLYWYRQALGQGPEFLTYFNYEAQQDKSGLPNDRFSAERPEGSISTLTIQRTEQRDSAMYRCASSLEFWGPILTDTQYFGPGTRLTVL.

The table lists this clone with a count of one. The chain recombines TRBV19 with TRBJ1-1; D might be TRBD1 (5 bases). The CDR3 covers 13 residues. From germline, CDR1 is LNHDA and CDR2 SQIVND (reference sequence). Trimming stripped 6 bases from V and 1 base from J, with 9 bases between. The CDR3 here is CASRLTENTEAFF. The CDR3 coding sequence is TGTGCCAGTAGACTGACAGAGAACACTGAAGCTTTCTTT.

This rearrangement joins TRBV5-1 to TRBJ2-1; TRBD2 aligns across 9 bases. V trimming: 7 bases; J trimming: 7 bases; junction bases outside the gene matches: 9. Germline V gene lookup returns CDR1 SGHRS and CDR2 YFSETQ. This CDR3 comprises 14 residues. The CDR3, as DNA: TGCGCCAGCCGCCGGTTAGCGGGGGTAAATGAGCAGTTCTTC. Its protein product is CASRRLAGVNEQFF.

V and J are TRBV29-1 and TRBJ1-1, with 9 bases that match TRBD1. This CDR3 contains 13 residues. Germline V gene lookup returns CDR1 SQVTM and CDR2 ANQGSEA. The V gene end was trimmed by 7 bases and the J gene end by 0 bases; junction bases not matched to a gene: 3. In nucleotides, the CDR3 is TGCAGCGCAGGACAGGGGATGAACACTGAAGCTTTCTTT. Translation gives CSAGQGMNTEAFF.

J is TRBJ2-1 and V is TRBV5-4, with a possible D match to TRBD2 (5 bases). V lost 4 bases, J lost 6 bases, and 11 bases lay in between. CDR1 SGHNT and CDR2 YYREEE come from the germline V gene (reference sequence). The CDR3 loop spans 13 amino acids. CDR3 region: CASSREPANEQFF. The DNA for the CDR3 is TGTGCCAGCAGCCGGGAACCAGCCAATGAGCAGTTCTTC.